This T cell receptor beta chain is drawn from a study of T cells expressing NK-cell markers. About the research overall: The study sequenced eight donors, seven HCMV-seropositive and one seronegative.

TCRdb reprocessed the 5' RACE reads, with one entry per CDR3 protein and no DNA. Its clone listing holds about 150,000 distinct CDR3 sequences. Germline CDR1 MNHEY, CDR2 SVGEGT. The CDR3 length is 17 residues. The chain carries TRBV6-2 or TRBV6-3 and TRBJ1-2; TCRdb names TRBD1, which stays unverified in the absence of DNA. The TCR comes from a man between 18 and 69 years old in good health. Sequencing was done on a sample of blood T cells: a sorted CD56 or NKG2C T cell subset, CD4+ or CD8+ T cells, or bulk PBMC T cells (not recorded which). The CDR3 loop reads CASSYEVEGTRSYGYTF.